Listed here is a single T cell receptor (beta chain). This clonotype has a count of ten or more. What this receptor recognizes is not known. Base qualities are not provided; no much larger clone lies one nucleotide away. Libraries were prepared through 5' RACE. Sequencing took place on an Illumina HiSeq 2000. A universal primer binding site was added through template switching, and the final cDNA carried a unique molecular identifier so that TCR cDNA molecules could be counted accurately. Specific primers in the conserved constant-segment region were used to synthesize first-strand cDNA for TCR alpha and beta chains. Each cDNA library was double barcoded, with a SMART-Mk sample barcode plus Illumina barcodes, to control for contamination. TruSeq adapter sequences along with Illumina sample barcodes were introduced in two successive PCR steps. TCR alpha and beta cDNA libraries were sequenced on the Illumina HiSeq platform with custom primers. Concerning the study's data processing: Unique molecular identifiers were extracted from raw reads with MiGEC, and CDR3 positions were determined with MiXCR. For each individual, recombination models were inferred using an EM algorithm with the repgenHMM and IGoR tools. The tcR package in R was used for shared clonotype analysis, with sharing normalized by the product of cloneset sizes. To study raw recombination without the effects of thymic and clonal selection, out-of-frame nonproductive sequences were analyzed. TCRdb redid the processing of the public reads, applying fastp at Q25 and MiXCR, and retained in-frame beta chains. Every distinct CDR3 protein forms one entry, paired with its most common genes and DNA. The V and J calls shown here were made by TCRdb, not taken from the authors' results. The sample includes some 900,000 distinct CDR3 sequences, with approximately 13% observed a single time. Around 1.6% of the sample rests with the top ten.

Every donor in the study was a healthy Caucasian. Three pairs of female monozygotic twins, all aged roughly 18 to 30 years, were included in the twin cohort. The RNA used for TCR libraries was isolated from peripheral blood mononuclear cells. These data are taken from a study of identical twins (dated by TCRdb to the mid-2010s). With regard to the full study: To test whether fetal clonotypes persist, this study deep-sequenced TCR alpha and beta repertoires from monozygotic twins, from unrelated adults of various ages, and from cord blood. Replicate twin experiments were performed at different times using different library preparation protocols to rule out contamination. Summary of the overall study and its limitations: A weaker excess of twin sharing was found in beta out-of-frame sequences because the signal-to-noise ratio was lowered by fewer shared sequences. Because the same donors could not be followed over many years, conclusions were based on cross-sectional statistical analysis. Compared with coincidental sharing between unrelated individuals, an excess of low generation-probability sequences was observed among out-of-frame TCR alpha sequences shared between twins. Recombination models systematically underestimated out-of-frame TCR alpha sharing in monozygotic twins but agreed with sharing between unrelated individuals. Invariant T cells such as MAIT and iNKT could partly confound zero-insertion analyses, though diverse VJ usage argued against this for most clonotypes. Fewer insertions were carried by abundant cord blood beta clonotypes; a weaker similar trend was observed in young adult naive repertoires, while no such trend was observed in memory repertoires.

V trim: 6 bases; J trim: 0 bases; unmatched bases: 4. Sequences SGHTA (CDR1) and FQGNSA (CDR2) are obtained from the germline V gene. Counted from cysteine to phenylalanine, this CDR3 has 15 amino acids. Just the 45-base CDR3 DNA is kept, in frame starting at base 1. These data were likewise used in another study, on yellow fever vaccine responses in identical twins. That second publication adds: According to the authors, the vaccine-induced T cell response in identical twins seemed to be partly convergent and partly specific to each individual. Focusing on identical twins, the study followed the T cell clones that responded to the vaccine, and did so with precision.

This receptor chain uses TRBV7-2 and TRBJ2-2; TRBD2 fits 7 bases in the junction. Sequences were obtained from PBMCs. The receptor was isolated from a woman between 18 and 29 years old in good health. The CDR3 here reads CASRHGGSNTGELFF. The DNA sequence follows: TGTGCCAGCAGACACGGGGGGTCGAACACCGGGGAGCTGTTTTTT.